This T cell receptor beta chain was recorded in a study of STAT5B mutations in CD4+ large granular lymphocyte leukemia. This clone showed up just a few times. Clones were read by immunoSEQ multiplex PCR, and TCRdb kept only the in-frame ones, dropping some. The table includes roughly 38,000 clones, approximately 72% detected once. The CDR3 is 13 amino acids. Germline loops: CDR1 GTSNPN, CDR2 SVGIG (reference sequence). Between the trimmed V and J ends, which lost 1 base and 5 bases, there was a span of 11 bases. The source is a human donor in good health. The V gene is TRBV30, the J gene TRBJ1-2; maybe TRBD1 (5 bases). Sequencing was done on a sample of CD4+ T cells from blood buffy coats. The CDR3 region has the DNA TGTGCCTGGAGTGAAGGGGCATCTTATGGCTACACCTTC. Protein: CAWSEGASYGYTF.